The TCR beta chain under discussion was sequenced for a study of blood T cell repertoires in COVID-19. Authors' data handling: For nucleated cells, counts were estimated from reference gene primer amplification. Clones were sequenced by immunoSEQ multiplex PCR, and TCRdb holds only the in-frame ones, with some missing. That table furnishes V, J and clone size, whereas the DNA furnished D and trimming. Among some 96,000 clones listed, roughly nine tenths were seen once. Trimming took 10 bases from V and 0 from J, leaving 12 bases between them. CDR3 length: 13 residues. Looked up from germline, CDR1 is ENHRY and CDR2 is SYGVKD.

This TCR came from a man aged 45 to 65 with acute or convalescent COVID-19. The V call is TRBV10-3, the J call TRBJ1-1, with D possibly TRBD1 on 6 matching bases. Specimen: peripheral blood. CDR3 bases: TGTGCCAGCTCGACAGGAATGAACACTGAAGCTTTCTTT. Protein: CASSTGMNTEAFF.